This T cell receptor (beta chain) was captured by sequencing in a study of blood T cell repertoires in COVID-19. Clones were sequenced by immunoSEQ multiplex PCR, and TCRdb holds only the in-frame ones, with some missing. The sample has hundreds of thousands of clones; roughly four fifths are singletons. This clone appeared a single time. Enrollees, about 18 to 89 years old, lived in around 23 US areas. This sequence originates from a man aged 40-50 years who had been exposed to COVID-19. Sequencing used PBMCs or T cells enriched from blood (not recorded which).

CDR3 sequence reads: CASSFSGTPYNEQFF. The CDR3, as DNA: TGTGCCAGCTCGTTCTCCGGGACTCCCTACAATGAGCAGTTCTTC. This chain links TRBV7-9 with TRBJ2-1; D is perhaps TRBD2 (6 bases). The CDR3 loop spans 15 amino acids. The germline V gene encodes CDR1 SEHNR and CDR2 FQNEAQ (reference sequence). V was trimmed by 8 bases and J by 2 bases, leaving 16 bases between them.